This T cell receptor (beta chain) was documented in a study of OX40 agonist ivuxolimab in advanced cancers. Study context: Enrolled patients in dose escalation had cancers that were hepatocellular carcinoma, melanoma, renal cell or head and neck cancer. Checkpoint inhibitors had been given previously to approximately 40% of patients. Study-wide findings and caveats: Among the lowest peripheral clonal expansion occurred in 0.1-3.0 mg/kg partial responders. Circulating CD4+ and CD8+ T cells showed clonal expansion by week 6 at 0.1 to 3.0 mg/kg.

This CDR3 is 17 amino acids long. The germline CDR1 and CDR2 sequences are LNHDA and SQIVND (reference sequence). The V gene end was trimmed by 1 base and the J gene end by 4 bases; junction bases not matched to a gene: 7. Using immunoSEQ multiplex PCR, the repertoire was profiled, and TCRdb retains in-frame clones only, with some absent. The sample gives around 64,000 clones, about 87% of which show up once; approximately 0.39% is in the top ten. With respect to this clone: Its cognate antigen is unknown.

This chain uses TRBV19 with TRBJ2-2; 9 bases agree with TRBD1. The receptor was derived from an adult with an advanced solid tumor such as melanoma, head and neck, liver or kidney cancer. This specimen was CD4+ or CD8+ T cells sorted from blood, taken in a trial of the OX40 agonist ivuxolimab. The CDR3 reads CASSIGTGQGGTGELFF. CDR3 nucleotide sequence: TGTGCCAGTAGTATAGGAACGGGACAGGGTGGCACCGGGGAGCTGTTTTTT.